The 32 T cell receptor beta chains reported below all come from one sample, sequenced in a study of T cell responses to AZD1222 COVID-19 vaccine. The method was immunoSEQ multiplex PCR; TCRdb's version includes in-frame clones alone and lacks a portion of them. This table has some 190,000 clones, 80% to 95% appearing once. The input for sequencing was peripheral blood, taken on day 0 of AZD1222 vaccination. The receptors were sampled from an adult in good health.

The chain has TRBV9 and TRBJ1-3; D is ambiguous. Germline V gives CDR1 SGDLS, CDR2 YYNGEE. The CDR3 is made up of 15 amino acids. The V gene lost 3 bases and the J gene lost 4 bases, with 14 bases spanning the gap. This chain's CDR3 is CASSARGNSGNTIYF. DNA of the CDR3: TGTGCCAGCAGCGCCCGAGGGAATTCGGGAAACACCATATATTTT.

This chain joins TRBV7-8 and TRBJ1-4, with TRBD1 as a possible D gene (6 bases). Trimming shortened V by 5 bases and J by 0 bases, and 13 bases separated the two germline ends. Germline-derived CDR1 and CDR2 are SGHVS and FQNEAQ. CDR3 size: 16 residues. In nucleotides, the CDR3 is TGTGCCAGCAGCAGAAGGACAGCGGCAACTAATGAAAAACTGTTTTTT. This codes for CASSRRTAATNEKLFF.

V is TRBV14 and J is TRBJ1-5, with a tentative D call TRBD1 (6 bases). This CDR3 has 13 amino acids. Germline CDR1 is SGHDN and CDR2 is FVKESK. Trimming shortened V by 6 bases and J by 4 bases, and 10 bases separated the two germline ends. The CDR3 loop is CASSGGLNQPQHF. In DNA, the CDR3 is TGTGCCAGCAGTGGGGGCTTAAATCAGCCCCAGCATTTT. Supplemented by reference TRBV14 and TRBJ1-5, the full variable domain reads EAGVTQFPSHSVIEKGQTVTLRCDPISGHDNLYWYRRVMGKEIKFLLHFVKESKQDESGMPNNRFLAERTGGTYSTLKVQPAELEDSGVYFCASSGGLNQPQHFGDGTRLSIL.

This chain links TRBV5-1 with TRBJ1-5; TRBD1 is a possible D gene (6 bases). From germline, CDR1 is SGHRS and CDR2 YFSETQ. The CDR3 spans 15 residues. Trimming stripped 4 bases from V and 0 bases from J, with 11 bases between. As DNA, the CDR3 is TGCGCCAGCAGCGCGGGACACGATAGCAATCAGCCCCAGCATTTT. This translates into CASSAGHDSNQPQHF.

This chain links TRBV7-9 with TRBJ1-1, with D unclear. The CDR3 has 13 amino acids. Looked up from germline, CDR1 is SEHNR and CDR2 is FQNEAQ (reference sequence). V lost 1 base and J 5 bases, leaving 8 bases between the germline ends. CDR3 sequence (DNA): TGTGCCAGCAGCTTAGGATCAATGACTGAAGCTTTCTTT. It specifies CASSLGSMTEAFF.

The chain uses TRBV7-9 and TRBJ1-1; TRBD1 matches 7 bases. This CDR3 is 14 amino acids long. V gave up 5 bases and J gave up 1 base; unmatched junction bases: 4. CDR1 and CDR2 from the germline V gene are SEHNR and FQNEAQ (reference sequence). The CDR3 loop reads CASSLGTENTEAFF. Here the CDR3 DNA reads TGTGCCAGCAGCCTAGGGACAGAGAACACTGAAGCTTTCTTT.

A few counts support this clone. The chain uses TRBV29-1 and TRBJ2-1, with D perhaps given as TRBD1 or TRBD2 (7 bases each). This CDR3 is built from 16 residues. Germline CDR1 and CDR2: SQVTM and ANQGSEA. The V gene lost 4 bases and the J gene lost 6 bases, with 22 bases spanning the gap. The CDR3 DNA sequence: TGCAGCGTTGTAGGGGGCTGGCGGGGGCCGCGCAATGAGCAGTTCTTC. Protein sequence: CSVVGGWRGPRNEQFF.

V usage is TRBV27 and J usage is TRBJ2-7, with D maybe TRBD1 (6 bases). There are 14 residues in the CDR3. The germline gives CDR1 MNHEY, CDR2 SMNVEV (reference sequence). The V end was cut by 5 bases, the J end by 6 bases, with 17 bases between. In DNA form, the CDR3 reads TGTGCCAGCAGTCCGCGTACCACAGGGACCGAGCAGTACTTC. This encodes CASSPRTTGTEQYF.

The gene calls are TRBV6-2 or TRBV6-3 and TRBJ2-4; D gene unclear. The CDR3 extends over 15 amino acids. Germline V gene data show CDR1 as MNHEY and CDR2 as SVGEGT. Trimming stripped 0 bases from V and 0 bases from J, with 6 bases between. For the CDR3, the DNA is TGTGCCAGCAGTTACTCAAGCCAAGCCAAAAACATTCAGTACTTC. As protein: CASSYSSQAKNIQYF.

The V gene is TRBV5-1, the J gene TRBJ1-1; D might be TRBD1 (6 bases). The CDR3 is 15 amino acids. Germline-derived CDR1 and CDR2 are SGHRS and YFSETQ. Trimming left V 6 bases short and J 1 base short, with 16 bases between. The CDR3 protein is CASKPRGGSNTEAFF. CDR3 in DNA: TGCGCCAGCAAACCTCGAGGGGGGTCGAACACTGAAGCTTTCTTT.

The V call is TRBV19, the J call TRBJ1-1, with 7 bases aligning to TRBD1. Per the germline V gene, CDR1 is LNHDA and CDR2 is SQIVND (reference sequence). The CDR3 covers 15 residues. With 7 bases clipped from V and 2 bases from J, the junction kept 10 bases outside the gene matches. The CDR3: CASIGTVRGNTEAFF. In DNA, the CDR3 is TGTGCCAGTATCGGGACAGTCCGGGGCAACACTGAAGCTTTCTTT.

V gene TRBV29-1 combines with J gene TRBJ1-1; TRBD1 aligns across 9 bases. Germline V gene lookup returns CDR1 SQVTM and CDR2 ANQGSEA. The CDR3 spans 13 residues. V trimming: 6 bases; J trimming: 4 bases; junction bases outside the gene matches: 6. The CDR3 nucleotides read TGCAGCGTCGCGGACAGGGGAGTCACTGAAGCTTTCTTT. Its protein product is CSVADRGVTEAFF.

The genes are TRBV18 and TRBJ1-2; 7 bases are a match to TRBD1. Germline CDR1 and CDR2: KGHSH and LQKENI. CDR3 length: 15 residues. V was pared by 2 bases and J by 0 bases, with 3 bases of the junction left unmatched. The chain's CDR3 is CASSPEGQANYGYTF. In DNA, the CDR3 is TGTGCCAGCTCACCAGAAGGACAGGCTAACTATGGCTACACCTTC.

The CDR3 nucleotides are TGTGCCAGCAGCTTGGATTACGGGACCAACCGTGATACGCAGTATTTT. Its protein product is CASSLDYGTNRDTQYF. The rearrangement uses TRBV5-6 and TRBJ2-3; TRBD1 or TRBD2 may be the D gene (5 bases each). This CDR3 has 16 residues. The germline V gene encodes CDR1 SGHDT and CDR2 YYEEEE. V dropped 0 bases and J dropped 6 bases, with 17 bases sitting between them.

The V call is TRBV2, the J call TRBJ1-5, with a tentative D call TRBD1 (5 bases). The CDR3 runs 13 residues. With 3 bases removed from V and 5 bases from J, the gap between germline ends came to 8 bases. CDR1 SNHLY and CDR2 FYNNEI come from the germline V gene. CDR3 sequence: CASSDAGYQPQHF. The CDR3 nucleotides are TGTGCCAGCAGTGACGCAGGGTATCAGCCCCAGCATTTT. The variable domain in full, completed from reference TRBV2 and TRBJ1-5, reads EPEVTQTPSHQVTQMGQEVILRCVPISNHLYFYWYRQILGQKVEFLVSFYNNEISEKSEIFDDQFSVERPDGSNFTLKIRSTKLEDSAMYFCASSDAGYQPQHFGDGTRLSIL.

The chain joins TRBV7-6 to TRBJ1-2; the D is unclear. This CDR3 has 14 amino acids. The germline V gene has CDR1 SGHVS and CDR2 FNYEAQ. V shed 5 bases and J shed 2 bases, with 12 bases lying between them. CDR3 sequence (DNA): TGTGCCAGCAGCACACTGAACAGAAACTATGGCTACACCTTC. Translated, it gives CASSTLNRNYGYTF. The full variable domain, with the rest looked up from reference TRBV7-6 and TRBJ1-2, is GAGVSQSPRYKVTKRGQDVALRCDPISGHVSLYWYRQALGQGPEFLTYFNYEAQQDKSGLPNDRFSAERPEGSISTLTIQRTEQRDSAMYRCASSTLNRNYGYTFGSGTRLTVV.

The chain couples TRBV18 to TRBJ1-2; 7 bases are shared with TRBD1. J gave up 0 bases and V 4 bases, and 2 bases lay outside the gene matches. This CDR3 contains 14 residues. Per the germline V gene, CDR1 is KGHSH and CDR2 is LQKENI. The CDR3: CASSQGAANYGYTF. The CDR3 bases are TGTGCCAGCTCACAGGGGGCAGCTAACTATGGCTACACCTTC.

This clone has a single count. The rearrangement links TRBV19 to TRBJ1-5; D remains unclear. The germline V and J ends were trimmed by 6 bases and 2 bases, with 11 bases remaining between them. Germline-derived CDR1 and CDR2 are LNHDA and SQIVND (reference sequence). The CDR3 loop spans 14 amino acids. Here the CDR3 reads CASRSYLGNQPQHF. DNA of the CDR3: TGTGCCAGTAGATCTTACCTCGGCAATCAGCCCCAGCATTTT.

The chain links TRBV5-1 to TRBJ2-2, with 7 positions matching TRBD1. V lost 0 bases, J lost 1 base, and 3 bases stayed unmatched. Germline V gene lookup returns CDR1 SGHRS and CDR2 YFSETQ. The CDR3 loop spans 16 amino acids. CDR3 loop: CASSLAGQKNTGELFF. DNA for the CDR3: TGCGCCAGCAGCTTGGCGGGACAGAAGAACACCGGGGAGCTGTTTTTT.

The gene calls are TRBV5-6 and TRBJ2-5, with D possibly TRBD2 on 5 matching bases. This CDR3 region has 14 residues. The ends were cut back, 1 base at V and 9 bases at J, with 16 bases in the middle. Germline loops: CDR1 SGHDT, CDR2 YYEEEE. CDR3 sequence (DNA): TGTGCCAGCAGCTTGAGAGGGCTGAGGGAGCCCCAGTACTTC. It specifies CASSLRGLREPQYF.

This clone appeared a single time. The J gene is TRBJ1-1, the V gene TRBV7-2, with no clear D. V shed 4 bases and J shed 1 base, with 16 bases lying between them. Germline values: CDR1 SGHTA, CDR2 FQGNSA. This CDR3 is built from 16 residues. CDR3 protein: CASSSVLGLGNTEAFF. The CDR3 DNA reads TGTGCCAGCAGCTCCGTTCTCGGTTTAGGGAACACTGAAGCTTTCTTT.

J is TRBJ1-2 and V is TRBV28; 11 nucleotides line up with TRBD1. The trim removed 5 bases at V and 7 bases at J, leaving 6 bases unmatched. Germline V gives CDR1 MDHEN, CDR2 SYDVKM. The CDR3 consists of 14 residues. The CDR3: CASSTGTGGFGYTF. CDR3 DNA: TGTGCCAGCAGTACCGGGACAGGGGGTTTTGGCTACACCTTC.

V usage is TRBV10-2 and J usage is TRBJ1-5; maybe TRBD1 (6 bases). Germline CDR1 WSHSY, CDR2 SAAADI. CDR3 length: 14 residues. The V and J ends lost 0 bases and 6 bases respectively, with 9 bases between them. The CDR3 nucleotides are TGCGCCAGCAGTGAGTCGGGGGGCGGTCAGCCCCAGCATTTT. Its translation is CASSESGGGQPQHF.

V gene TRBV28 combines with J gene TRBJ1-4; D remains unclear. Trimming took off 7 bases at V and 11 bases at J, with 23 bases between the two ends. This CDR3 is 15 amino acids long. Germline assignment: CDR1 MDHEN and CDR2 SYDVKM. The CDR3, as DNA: TGTGCCAGCACCAGAGGTACATCCGGAGGGAGGAAACTGTTTTTT. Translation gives CASTRGTSGGRKLFF.

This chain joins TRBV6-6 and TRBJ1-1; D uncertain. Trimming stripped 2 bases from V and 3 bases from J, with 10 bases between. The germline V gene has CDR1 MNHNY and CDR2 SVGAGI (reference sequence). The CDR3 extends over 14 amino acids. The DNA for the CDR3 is TGTGCCAGCAGTTACCAATCTTCGTACACTGAAGCTTTCTTT. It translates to CASSYQSSYTEAFF.

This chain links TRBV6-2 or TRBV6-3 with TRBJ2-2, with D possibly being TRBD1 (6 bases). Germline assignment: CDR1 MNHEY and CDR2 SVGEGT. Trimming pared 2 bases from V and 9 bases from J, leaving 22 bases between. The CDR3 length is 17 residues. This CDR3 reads CASSYRYVDRRIRELFF. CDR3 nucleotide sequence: TGTGCCAGCAGTTACCGGTACGTCGACAGGAGGATTCGGGAGCTGTTTTTT.

The CDR3 coding sequence is TGCGCCAGCAGCTTCGGCCGGACAGGGGAAGAGCAGTACTTC. Amino acid sequence: CASSFGRTGEEQYF. The gene calls are TRBV5-1 and TRBJ2-7, with 9 nucleotides matching TRBD1. CDR3 length: 14 amino acids. J gave up 7 bases and V 2 bases, and 7 bases lay outside the gene matches. Germline V gives CDR1 SGHRS, CDR2 YFSETQ.

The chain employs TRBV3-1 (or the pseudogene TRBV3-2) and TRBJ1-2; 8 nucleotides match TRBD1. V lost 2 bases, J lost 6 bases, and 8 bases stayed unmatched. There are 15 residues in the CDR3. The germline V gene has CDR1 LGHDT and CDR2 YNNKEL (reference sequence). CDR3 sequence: CASSQLDREYNGYTF. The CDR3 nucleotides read TGTGCCAGCAGCCAATTGGACAGGGAATATAATGGCTACACCTTC.

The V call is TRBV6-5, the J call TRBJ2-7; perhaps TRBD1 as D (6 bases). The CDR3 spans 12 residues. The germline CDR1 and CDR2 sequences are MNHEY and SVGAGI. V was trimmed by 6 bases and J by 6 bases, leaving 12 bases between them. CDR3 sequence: CASSQDSREQYF. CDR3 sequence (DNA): TGTGCCAGCAGCCAGGACAGCCGCGAGCAGTACTTC.

Written as DNA, the CDR3 is TGTGCCAGCAGTTTATCGACAGGGAGGCAGCCCCAGCATTTT. It encodes CASSLSTGRQPQHF. The J gene is TRBJ1-5, the V gene TRBV27; 7 nucleotides agree with TRBD1. CDR1 is MNHEY and CDR2 is SMNVEV in the germline V gene (reference sequence). V gave up 0 bases and J gave up 7 bases; unmatched junction bases: 3. The CDR3 sequence is 14 residues long.

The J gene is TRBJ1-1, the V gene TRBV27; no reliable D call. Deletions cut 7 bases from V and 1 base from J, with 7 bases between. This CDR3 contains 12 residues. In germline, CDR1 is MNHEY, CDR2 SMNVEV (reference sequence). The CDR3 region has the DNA TGTGCCAGCATCGACACGAACACTGAAGCTTTCTTT. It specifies CASIDTNTEAFF.

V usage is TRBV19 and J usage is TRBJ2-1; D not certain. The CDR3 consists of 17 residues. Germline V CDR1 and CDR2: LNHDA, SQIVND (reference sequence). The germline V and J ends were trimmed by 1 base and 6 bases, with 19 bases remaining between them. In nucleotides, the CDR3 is TGTGCCAGTAGTATAGCATCGAGACAAAGACTTTCCAATGAGCAGTTCTTC. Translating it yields CASSIASRQRLSNEQFF.